The present TCR beta chain was sequenced within a study of vaccination and CD4 T cells after COVID-19. About the research overall: Convalescent persons amounted to six males plus four females, two of whom were Hispanic. Overlapping spike peptides served as the stimulus for the cells. These peptides came from SARS-CoV-2 and from the common cold coronaviruses HCoV-NL63, HCoV-OC43 and HCoV-229E.

The Oncomine TCR Beta short-read assay sequenced DNA from cultured CD4+ T cells. Scientists extracted genomic DNA from CD4+ T cells grown in culture. TCRdb itself ran the PCR reads through MiXCR, one entry per CDR3 protein. Of 15,000 to 20,000 distinct CDR3 sequences in the sample, around 38% were seen once. Trimming took off 4 bases at V and 1 base at J, with 4 bases between the two ends. Per the germline V gene, CDR1 is ENHRY and CDR2 is SYGVKD. The CDR3 is made up of 12 amino acids. Treatment of the sample: roughly 10-day PBMC culture with coronavirus spike peptide pools or control peptides (ViraFEST assay). A word on this clonotype: What it binds is not known.

The V call is TRBV10-3, the J call TRBJ2-5, with D unclear. The sequences come from CD4+ T cells from blood, cultured in vitro, collected before SARS-CoV-2 vaccination. This clonotype originated in a human donor who received a COVID-19 vaccine. This CDR3 is CAISGGQETQYF. CDR3 sequence (DNA): TGTGCCATCAGTGGGGGCCAAGAGACCCAGTACTTC.